This T cell receptor (beta chain) was sequenced in a study of early T cells in non-severe SARS-CoV-2 infection. V was cut by 4 bases and J by 3 bases, with 12 bases left in between. Germline CDR1 MNHNS, CDR2 SASEGT. The CDR3 extends over 14 amino acids. In TCRdb, the 5' RACE reads were re-called with MiXCR into one record per CDR3 protein. The data contain about 60,000 distinct CDR3 sequences, about an eighth of them seen just once; the ten biggest clones take up 4% to 5%. This chain links TRBV6-1 with TRBJ1-1; D is perhaps TRBD1 (6 bases). The TCR sequence derives from an adult who was a healthcare worker with PCR-confirmed SARS-CoV-2 infection or an uninfected control (not recorded which). Input material: whole blood. This CDR3 is CASSVDGTHTEAFF. The CDR3 bases are TGTGCCAGCAGTGTAGATGGGACACACACTGAAGCTTTCTTT.